What follows is one T cell receptor beta chain and its context. Its antigen is undetermined. The data were obtained in a study of cytomegalovirus exposure and HLA in healthy donors. Study details: The same platform was used for the roughly 130 validation repertoires as for the 600 to 700 first-cohort repertoires, as reported in a later analysis.

The validation cohort, a group of 120 subjects, included the donors and was separate from the roughly 720-subject first cohort. Clones were read by immunoSEQ multiplex PCR, and TCRdb kept only the in-frame ones, dropping some. The sample has 100,000 to 150,000 clones; around 90% are singletons. The CDR3 is 15 amino acids. Trimming took 7 bases from V and 6 from J; bases not matched to a gene: 11. Germline values: CDR1 MNHEY, CDR2 SVGAGI. Overall study results and limits: The study designated fewer than 200 TCR beta chains cytomegalovirus-associated.

The clonotype was recovered from a woman younger than 35 in good health and CMV-seronegative. The rearrangement links TRBV6-5 to TRBJ2-2, with 7 bases lining up with TRBD2. The sequencing sample was made of PBMCs. CDR3 in DNA: TGTGCCAGCATGAGGGAGGGCGGGAATGCCGGGGAGCTGTTTTTT. Amino acid sequence: CASMREGGNAGELFF.